The 7 T cell receptor beta chains listed next were all sequenced from one sample in a study of OX40 agonist ivuxolimab in advanced cancers. TCRdb's table, derived via immunoSEQ multiplex PCR, lists solely in-frame clones and lacks some. The data hold 70,000 to 75,000 clones, with roughly 84% observed a single time. The sample was CD4+ or CD8+ T cells sorted from blood, taken in a trial of the OX40 agonist ivuxolimab. These receptors were obtained from an adult with an advanced solid tumor such as melanoma, head and neck, liver or kidney cancer.

In the case of this clone: A read error may account for a junction end that differs from germline. This CDR3 reads CASSLGVRGHGNQPQHF. In DNA form, the CDR3 reads TGTGCTAGCAGCTTAGGAGTAAGGGGGCATGGCAATCAGCCCCAGCATTTT. This chain uses TRBV7-7 with TRBJ1-5; 7 bases fit TRBD1. Per germline, CDR1 SSHAT and CDR2 FNYEAQ (reference sequence). The CDR3 covers 17 residues.

The chain employs TRBV7-8 and TRBJ1-2; D ambiguous. Deletions cut 5 bases from V and 5 bases from J, with 18 bases between. This CDR3 has 15 amino acids. Germline V gene sequence: CDR1 SGHVS, CDR2 FQNEAQ. For the CDR3, the DNA is TGTGCCAGCAGCGAGCGGGATGCCTTTTATTATGGCTACACCTTC. It is translated as CASSERDAFYYGYTF.

With regard to this clone: One end of the junction does not line up with germline, which may come from a read error. The chain is built from TRBV5-6 and TRBJ2-7, with D perhaps matching TRBD1 or TRBD2 (5 bases each). Germline CDR1 is SGHDT and CDR2 is YYEEEE. The CDR3 is made up of 12 amino acids. The CDR3 loop reads CASSLGLGVRDF. The CDR3 DNA is TGTGCCAGCAGCTTGGGGTTGGGGGTAAGGGACTTC.

The genes are TRBV5-3 and TRBJ2-4; D uncertain. TRBV5-3 is noted as an ORF with a role that remains uncertain. The CDR3 loop spans 17 amino acids. V lost 1 base, J lost 1 base, and 15 bases lay in between. CDR3 sequence reads: CARSLSSTRLAKNIQYF. The CDR3 DNA is TGTGCCAGAAGCTTGAGCTCCACACGACTGGCCAAAAACATTCAGTACTTC.

This clone showed up just once. The chain recombines TRBV18 with TRBJ1-1; D is unclear. Germline V gives CDR1 KGHSH, CDR2 LQKENI. The V end was cut by 6 bases, the J end by 2 bases, with 13 bases between. The CDR3 loop spans 14 amino acids. The CDR3 DNA is TGTGCCAGCTCCCAATACCGAGCAAACACTGAAGCTTTCTTT. This codes for CASSQYRANTEAFF.

This chain connects TRBV5-5 to TRBJ2-1; TRBD1 matches at 9 bases. V was pared by 4 bases and J by 3 bases, with 5 bases of the junction left unmatched. This CDR3 comprises 15 residues. CDR1 SGHKS and CDR2 YYEKEE come from the germline V gene (reference sequence). Here the CDR3 DNA reads TGTGCCAGCAGCCTGACGGGACAGGGCTACAATGAGCAGTTCTTC. It translates to CASSLTGQGYNEQFF. The variable domain in full, with the rest retrieved from reference TRBV5-5 and TRBJ2-1, is DAGVTQSPTHLIKTRGQQVTLRCSPISGHKSVSWYQQVLGQGPQFIFQYYEKEERGRGNFPDRFSARQFPNYSSELNVNALLLGDSALYLCASSLTGQGYNEQFFGPGTRLTVL.

This rearrangement joins TRBV18 to TRBJ2-2, with D unresolved. This CDR3 region has 13 residues. Trimming shortened V by 2 bases and J by 4 bases, and 5 bases separated the two germline ends. The germline gives CDR1 KGHSH, CDR2 LQKENI. The CDR3 loop is CASSPSGTGELFF. CDR3 bases: TGTGCCAGCTCACCATCCGGCACCGGGGAGCTGTTTTTT.